The 8 T cell receptor beta chains below all came from one sample that was sequenced in a study of T cell repertoires in cytomegalovirus infection. The antigens these receptors bind are not known. A single record per CDR3 protein comes from TCRdb applying MiXCR to the reads. The sample records about a million distinct CDR3 sequences, 31% being singletons. Sequenced here: cultured CD8+ T cells from PBMCs, sampled from culture after CMV antigen stimulation. The source of these receptors is a human donor in good health (CMV status not recorded). Some clones in this sample may be carry-over from other donors' samples.

This clonotype was picked up a small number of times. The V gene is TRBV7-6, the J gene TRBJ2-7; 10 nucleotides agree with TRBD1. CDR1 is SGHVS and CDR2 is FNYEAQ in the germline V gene. V shed 5 bases and J 5 bases; nucleotides not matched to a gene: 12. There are 16 residues in the CDR3. CDR3 loop: CASSQYGTGVSNEQYF. Here the CDR3 DNA reads TGTGCCAGCAGCCAATACGGGACAGGGGTGTCGAACGAGCAGTACTTC. The whole variable domain, filled in from reference TRBV7-6 and TRBJ2-7, reads GAGVSQSPRYKVTKRGQDVALRCDPISGHVSLYWYRQALGQGPEFLTYFNYEAQQDKSGLPNDRFSAERPEGSISTLTIQRTEQRDSAMYRCASSQYGTGVSNEQYFGPGTRLTVT.

Note on this clonotype: A single base separates this from a much larger clone, so it may be a read error. This chain uses TRBV6-2 or TRBV6-3 with TRBJ1-2; weak D call: TRBD1 (6 bases). The CDR3 is 14 residues long. CDR1 is MNHEY, CDR2 SVGEGT, per germline. The CDR3 DNA follows: TGTACCAGCAGTTACACCGGGGGCATCGATGGCTACACCTTC. The encoded protein is CTSSYTGGIDGYTF.

V gene TRBV12-3 or TRBV12-4 combines with J gene TRBJ1-3; TRBD1 might be the D (6 bases). V lost 7 bases to trimming and J lost 4 bases, with 20 bases between them. This CDR3 region has 16 residues. The CDR3 nucleotides are TGTGCCAGCACAAGGGGGACACCTGTTGGGGGAAACACCATATATTTT. It specifies CASTRGTPVGGNTIYF.

This chain joins TRBV20-1 and TRBJ1-2; D might be TRBD1 (5 bases). This CDR3 has 14 amino acids. V dropped 3 bases and J dropped 5 bases, with 16 bases sitting between them. Germline V gene lookup returns CDR1 DFQATT and CDR2 SNEGSKA (reference sequence). CDR3 nucleotides: TGCAGTGCTAGCGGTGGGACGGGGATATATGGCTACACCTTC. Protein product: CSASGGTGIYGYTF.

This clonotype has at least ten counts. The genes are TRBV7-9 and TRBJ2-2; 10 bases agree with TRBD1. Germline trimming cut 5 bases from V and 0 bases from J; bases unmatched to any gene: 18. The CDR3 is 21 residues long. Germline lookup yields CDR1 SEHNR and CDR2 FQNEAQ (reference sequence). The DNA of the CDR3 is TGTGCCAGCAGCCACCCCCCGGGACAGGGGTCCCAGTTTGCGAACACCGGGGAGCTGTTTTTT. This encodes CASSHPPGQGSQFANTGELFF.

This clonotype was seen more than once but under ten times. This CDR3 is CSAPIVGVNYGYTF. CDR3 DNA: TGCAGTGCTCCCATTGTAGGTGTGAACTATGGCTACACCTTC. This chain connects TRBV20-1 to TRBJ1-2; D uncertain. This CDR3 is built from 14 residues. Trimming took off 5 bases at V and 2 bases at J, with 15 bases between the two ends. The V gene's germline CDR1 is DFQATT and CDR2 SNEGSKA (reference sequence).

The chain is built from TRBV9 and TRBJ2-6, with D unclear. The V gene's germline CDR1 is SGDLS and CDR2 YYNGEE. CDR3 length equals 16 residues. V lost 4 bases and J lost 0, with 11 bases in between. CDR3 region: CASSFRLDSGANVLTF. CDR3 bases: TGTGCCAGCAGCTTTCGACTGGACTCTGGGGCCAACGTCCTGACTTTC. The entire variable domain, with the rest obtained from reference TRBV9 and TRBJ2-6, is as follows: DSGVTQTPKHLITATGQRVTLRCSPRSGDLSVYWYQQSLDQGLQFLIQYYNGEERAKGNILERFSAQQFPDLHSELNLSSLELGDSALYFCASSFRLDSGANVLTFGAGSRLTVL.

This clonotype was recorded a few times. This sequence may be a read error, since a much larger clone differs from it by one base. This chain uses TRBV11-2 with TRBJ2-5; D ambiguous. This CDR3 comprises 14 residues. Germline CDR1 and CDR2: SGHAT and FQNNGV. The CDR3 bases are TGTGTCAGCAGCTGGGCAGACTGGGCAGAGACCCAGTACTTC. Protein product: CVSSWADWAETQYF.